One sample yielded the 20 T cell receptor beta chains listed below, sequenced in a study of cytomegalovirus exposure and HLA in healthy donors. The study ran its PCR with 60 Vbeta and 13 Jbeta primers. Libraries were prepared by immunoSEQ multiplex PCR; TCRdb keeps only in-frame clonotypes and omits some of them. This sample carries some 190,000 clones, 80% to 90% of them seen once, and the ten largest clones take 2.4%. The specimen was PBMCs. Receptors were obtained from a male donor in good health and CMV-seronegative.

V gene TRBV6-1 combines with J gene TRBJ2-1; 8 bases are a match to TRBD2. J was trimmed by 8 bases and V by 6 bases; bases with no gene match: 12. This CDR3 has 15 amino acids. Germline CDR1 MNHNS, CDR2 SASEGT. The CDR3 region is CASRLTGTRGDEQFF. In nucleotides, the CDR3 is TGTGCCAGCAGGCTAACCGGGACTAGAGGTGATGAGCAGTTCTTC.

This chain connects TRBV27 to TRBJ2-3, with D possibly being TRBD2 (6 bases). Germline CDR1 reads MNHEY; CDR2 reads SMNVEV (reference sequence). The CDR3 is 14 amino acids. V dropped 3 bases and J dropped 2 bases, with 9 bases sitting between them. The CDR3 DNA follows: TGTGCCAGCAGTTTGGTAGCGGACACAGATACGCAGTATTTT. Amino acid sequence: CASSLVADTDTQYF.

The chain combines TRBV5-4 with TRBJ1-6; TRBD1 is a possible D gene (6 bases). The CDR3 contains 16 residues. Per the germline V gene, CDR1 is SGHNT and CDR2 is YYREEE (reference sequence). Trimming stripped 6 bases from V and 6 bases from J, with 19 bases between. The DNA for the CDR3 is TGTGCCAGCACCTCCCGGCAGGTGGGGGCTAATTCACCCCTCCACTTT. Amino acids: CASTSRQVGANSPLHF.

CDR3 amino acids: CASSSLSGSYNEQFF. The CDR3 nucleotides are TGTGCCAGCAGTTCCTTGAGCGGTTCCTACAATGAGCAGTTCTTC. The rearrangement joins TRBV6-5 to TRBJ2-1; D may be TRBD2 (5 bases). The CDR3 contains 15 residues. Germline V CDR1 and CDR2: MNHEY, SVGAGI. The V gene lost 4 bases and the J gene lost 1 base, with 11 bases spanning the gap.

The V and J genes are TRBV5-6 and TRBJ1-2; 9 nucleotides line up with TRBD1. V shed 0 bases, J shed 3 bases, and the junction held 9 bases outside the gene matches. The CDR3 runs to 17 residues. Germline CDR1 reads SGHDT; CDR2 reads YYEEEE. CDR3 sequence reads: CASSLVPGTGIDYGYTF. DNA for the CDR3: TGTGCCAGCAGCTTGGTACCGGGGACAGGGATCGACTATGGCTACACCTTC.

This rearrangement joins TRBV18 to TRBJ1-1, with TRBD1 as a possible D gene (5 bases). CDR3 length equals 15 residues. V dropped 2 bases and J dropped 0 bases, with 10 bases sitting between them. Germline assignment: CDR1 KGHSH and CDR2 LQKENI. CDR3 bases: TGTGCCAGCTCACCAGACAGAGACATGAACACTGAAGCTTTCTTT. It specifies CASSPDRDMNTEAFF.

The J gene is TRBJ1-5, the V gene TRBV5-1, with 8 positions matching TRBD1. CDR1 SGHRS and CDR2 YFSETQ come from the germline V gene. This CDR3 region has 15 residues. The V gene end was trimmed by 1 base and the J gene end by 4 bases; junction bases not matched to a gene: 4. CDR3 in amino acids: CASSLTGGFNQPQHF. In DNA, the CDR3 is TGCGCCAGCAGCTTGACAGGGGGATTTAATCAGCCCCAGCATTTT.

This clone was seen only once. The V gene is TRBV4-2, the J gene TRBJ1-6; 9 bases fit TRBD1. The CDR3 is 17 amino acids. Losses at the gene ends were 4 bases for V and 0 bases for J; bases not matched to a gene: 4. Germline V gives CDR1 LGHNA, CDR2 YNFKEQ. CDR3 bases: TGTGCCAGCAGCCTGGCGGACAGGGGCTCCTATAATTCACCCCTCCACTTT. It is translated as CASSLADRGSYNSPLHF.

The chain uses TRBV5-1 and TRBJ2-5, with no clear D. The better agreement between TRBJ2-7 and the DNA end casts doubt on the J call. There are 13 residues in the CDR3. The germline V gene encodes CDR1 SGHRS and CDR2 YFSETQ. CDR3: CASSLFGIHEQYF. The CDR3 bases are TGCGCCAGCAGCTTGTTTGGTATCCACGAGCAGTACTTC.

V and J are TRBV25-1 and TRBJ1-3, with D maybe TRBD1 (6 bases). This CDR3 comprises 15 residues. Between the trimmed V and J ends, which lost 1 base and 5 bases, there was a span of 12 bases. Germline CDR1 reads MGHDK; CDR2 reads SYGVNS. In DNA form, the CDR3 reads TGTGCCAGCAGTGAATTATCGGGGGGGCGAAACACCATATATTTT. It specifies CASSELSGGRNTIYF.

The rearrangement joins TRBV5-4 to TRBJ2-7; 10 positions agree with TRBD1. CDR1 and CDR2 from the germline V gene are SGHNT and YYREEE (reference sequence). Trimming removed 4 bases from V and 3 bases from J; junction bases left unmatched: 10. The CDR3 totals 16 residues. The DNA of the CDR3 is TGTGCCAGCAGCGGAGGGACAGGGGTCAGCGACTACGAGCAGTACTTC. Amino acids: CASSGGTGVSDYEQYF.

This chain links TRBV29-1 with TRBJ2-7, with TRBD1 matching over 10 bases. The CDR3 is made up of 13 amino acids. CDR1 is SQVTM, CDR2 ANQGSEA, per germline. After removal of 6 bases from V and 6 bases from J, the junction contained 8 bases not matched to a gene. CDR3 protein: CSVTMGQGLEQYF. Here the CDR3 DNA reads TGCAGCGTAACAATGGGACAGGGGCTCGAGCAGTACTTC.

In regard to this clone: One junction end does not reproduce the germline sequence, and a read error may be involved. The same CDR3 also results from other DNA sequences found in this sample. Here the CDR3 DNA reads TGTGCTAGCAGTTCTTCCCCAGGGGAGTTAAGCGAAAAACTGTTTTTT. This codes for CASSSSPGELSEKLFF. The J gene is TRBJ1-4, the V gene TRBV6-5; D possibly corresponds to TRBD1 (6 bases). The CDR3 has 16 residues. The germline CDR1 and CDR2 sequences are MNHEY and SVGAGI.

CDR3 amino acids: CAWRPFIGGLDEKLFF. In DNA, the CDR3 is TGTGCCTGGAGGCCTTTCATCGGGGGGCTAGATGAAAAACTGTTTTTT. This chain connects TRBV30 to TRBJ1-4; D possibly corresponds to TRBD1 (6 bases). The germline V gene has CDR1 GTSNPN and CDR2 SVGIG (reference sequence). The CDR3 sequence is 16 residues long. Trimming left V 3 bases short and J 6 bases short, with 20 bases between.

The chain recombines TRBV4-3 with TRBJ2-3; possible D gene TRBD2, 6 bases. The germline CDR1 and CDR2 sequences are LGHNA and YSLEER. The germline V and J ends were trimmed by 0 bases and 9 bases, with 10 bases remaining between them. The CDR3 is made up of 13 amino acids. The chain's CDR3 is CASSQDGGETQYF. CDR3 nucleotides: TGCGCCAGCAGCCAAGATGGAGGGGAGACGCAGTATTTT.

The gene calls are TRBV29-1 and TRBJ2-7, with a weak D call TRBD2 (6 bases). Germline loops: CDR1 SQVTM, CDR2 ANQGSEA. The CDR3 runs to 12 residues. V was shortened by 3 bases and J by 1 base, with 7 bases between the two germline ends. This chain's CDR3 is CSVETSSYEQYF. CDR3 bases: TGCAGCGTTGAGACTAGTTCCTACGAGCAGTACTTC.

The rearrangement links TRBV14 to TRBJ1-2, with a tentative D call TRBD1 (5 bases). The ends were cut back, 2 bases at V and 5 bases at J, with 12 bases in the middle. Germline CDR1 is SGHDN and CDR2 is FVKESK. This CDR3 has 14 amino acids. The CDR3 DNA follows: TGTGCCAGCAGCCAATATGCGGGGGTTTATGGCTACACCTTC. Translated: CASSQYAGVYGYTF.

This clone was seen just once. The rearrangement joins TRBV18 to TRBJ1-1, with 10 bases that match TRBD1. The CDR3 extends over 17 amino acids. Trimming at V came to 4 bases and at J to 2 bases, leaving 10 bases not matched to a gene. Germline V gene lookup returns CDR1 KGHSH and CDR2 LQKENI. CDR3 residues: CASSRGYRDRGNTEAFF. CDR3 in DNA: TGTGCCAGCTCACGAGGTTATCGGGACAGGGGTAACACTGAAGCTTTCTTT. The full variable domain, completed using reference TRBV18 and TRBJ1-1, is NAGVMQNPRHLVRRRGQEARLRCSPMKGHSHVYWYRQLPEEGLKFMVYLQKENIIDESGMPKERFSAEFPKEGPSILRIQQVVRGDSAAYFCASSRGYRDRGNTEAFFGQGTRLTVV.

The chain uses TRBV7-8 and TRBJ1-1; maybe TRBD1 (5 bases). The CDR3 consists of 14 residues. V was trimmed by 3 bases and J by 1 base, leaving 9 bases between them. From germline, CDR1 is SGHVS and CDR2 FQNEAQ. CDR3 DNA sequence: TGTGCCAGCAGCTTTGGGGCAGCGAACACTGAAGCTTTCTTT. Translated, it gives CASSFGAANTEAFF.

Comments on this clone: Other DNA sequences in the same sample also yield this CDR3. Here the CDR3 DNA reads TGCGCCAGCGCCCCAGGGGAGGGACCCCTCCACTTT. Translated: CASAPGEGPLHF. The V gene is TRBV5-1, the J gene TRBJ1-6; weak D call: TRBD1 (6 bases). The CDR3 sequence is 12 residues long. Trimming pared 7 bases from V and 12 bases from J, leaving 14 bases between. The germline gives CDR1 SGHRS, CDR2 YFSETQ.